This T cell receptor (beta chain) was found in a study of blood T cell repertoires in COVID-19. On the study more broadly: The analysed material was cDNA or gDNA that came from T cells, B-cell-depleted T cells, or PBMCs.

Individuals aged roughly 18 to 95 years were recruited from 24 US areas. Either two negative PCRs, clearance, or symptom resolution qualified Cohort 3 donors as recovered. J gave up 5 bases and V 4 bases, and 11 bases lay outside the gene matches. The CDR3 has 15 residues. Germline loops: CDR1 SGHRS, CDR2 YFSETQ. Original data processing: Using reference gene primer amplification, nucleated cell counts were estimated. The table came from immunoSEQ multiplex PCR; TCRdb's copy has only in-frame clones and leaves some out. V and J calls and clone size are copied from that table; D and trimming were computed from the DNA. The sample records about 210,000 clones, 75% to 90% being singletons.

Input material: PBMCs or T cells enriched from blood (not recorded which). This sequence was found in a man aged 40-55 years who had recovered from COVID-19. The V and J genes are TRBV5-1 and TRBJ1-1, with 7 bases aligning to TRBD1. This CDR3 reads CASSQSQQGQTEAFF. The CDR3 DNA sequence: TGCGCCAGCAGCCAAAGCCAACAGGGGCAGACTGAAGCTTTCTTT.